This passage covers 21 T cell receptor beta chains from one sample sequenced in a study of control samples from healthy donors and cancer patients. The method was immunoSEQ multiplex PCR; TCRdb's version includes in-frame clones alone and lacks a portion of them. In the table there are roughly 30,000 clones, about 80% of which are singletons. The sequenced material came from PBMCs. All receptors derive from a man in his sixties with head and neck cancer.

The chain uses TRBV10-2 and TRBJ2-5; D perhaps matches TRBD2 (5 bases). Germline CDR1 and CDR2: WSHSY and SAAADI. Trimming cost V 3 bases and J 2 bases, with 10 bases left between them. CDR3 length equals 14 residues. This chain's CDR3 is CASSDRGSQETQYF. For the CDR3, the DNA is TGCGCCAGCAGTGACCGGGGATCACAAGAGACCCAGTACTTC.

The rearrangement links TRBV9 to TRBJ2-7; TRBD1 agrees at 9 bases. The length of the CDR3 is 17 residues. J was trimmed by 6 bases and V by 4 bases; bases with no gene match: 17. Germline loops: CDR1 SGDLS, CDR2 YYNGEE. The CDR3 loop is CASSPPTGTGFGSEQYF. The CDR3 DNA is TGTGCCAGCAGCCCCCCGACCGGGACAGGGTTTGGGAGCGAGCAGTACTTC.

This clone was observed a handful of times. The J gene is TRBJ2-2, the V gene TRBV6-4; tentatively, D is TRBD1 (5 bases). Germline V gene data show CDR1 as MRHNA and CDR2 as SNTAGT. Trimming removed 4 bases from V and 0 bases from J, with 6 bases in between. The CDR3 has 14 amino acids. The CDR3 bases are TGTGCCAGCAGTGTGACAGCGAACACCGGGGAGCTGTTTTTT. The encoded protein is CASSVTANTGELFF.

The rearrangement uses TRBV5-1 and TRBJ2-5; D not certain. V was cut by 0 bases and J by 5 bases, with 5 bases left in between. CDR3 length equals 12 residues. Germline-derived CDR1 and CDR2 are SGHRS and YFSETQ. This CDR3 is CASSLEAETQYF. The CDR3 DNA is TGCGCCAGCAGCTTGGAAGCGGAGACCCAGTACTTC.

This clone has more than one count but fewer than ten. This chain's CDR3 is CASMRGPTYEQYF. The CDR3 DNA reads as TGTGCCAGCATGAGGGGTCCTACCTACGAGCAGTACTTC. The chain has TRBV27 and TRBJ2-7, with D perhaps matching TRBD1 or TRBD2 (5 bases each). From germline, CDR1 is MNHEY and CDR2 SMNVEV (reference sequence). V was shortened by 7 bases and J by 2 bases, with 12 bases between the two germline ends. The CDR3 totals 13 residues.

The V call is TRBV9, the J call TRBJ1-4, with D possibly matching TRBD1 (6 bases). V was pared by 3 bases and J by 3 bases, with 18 bases between. The V gene's germline CDR1 is SGDLS and CDR2 YYNGEE. The CDR3 runs 17 residues. CDR3 nucleotides: TGTGCCAGCAGCGGAGGACAGCCCGCATCGGCTAATGAAAAACTGTTTTTT. It is translated as CASSGGQPASANEKLFF.

This clone showed up just once. The chain links TRBV9 to TRBJ2-3; 12 bases match TRBD1. Per germline, CDR1 SGDLS and CDR2 YYNGEE. The CDR3 is 16 residues long. V lost 2 bases to trimming and J lost 4 bases; unmatched junction nucleotides: 5. This chain's CDR3 is CASSVGTGGRADTQYF. CDR3 coding DNA: TGTGCCAGCAGCGTGGGGACAGGGGGCCGTGCAGATACGCAGTATTTT.

V usage is TRBV6-5 and J usage is TRBJ2-1, with TRBD1 identical over 7 bases. V lost 9 bases and J lost 1; bases outside the gene matches: 6. The CDR3 contains 14 residues. From germline, CDR1 is MNHEY and CDR2 SVGAGI. The CDR3 DNA sequence: TGTGCCAGTGCCTACAGGGGTTCCTACAATGAGCAGTTCTTC. This encodes CASAYRGSYNEQFF.

J is TRBJ2-7 and V is TRBV23-1; tentatively, D is TRBD2 (6 bases). Being an ORF, TRBV23-1 has a function that is uncertain. The CDR3 covers 15 residues. V was clipped by 3 bases and J by 0 bases, with 12 bases between them. In DNA, the CDR3 is TGCGCCAGCAGTCATTCGGAGGGTATCTCCTACGAGCAGTACTTC. Amino acids: CASSHSEGISYEQYF.

The chain employs TRBV7-9 and TRBJ1-1, with 10 positions matching TRBD1. The CDR3 length is 15 residues. Per germline, CDR1 SEHNR and CDR2 FQNEAQ (reference sequence). V was clipped by 5 bases and J by 6 bases; unmatched bases: 9. This CDR3 is CASSPRQGASPEAFF. Written as DNA, the CDR3 is TGTGCCAGCAGCCCGAGACAGGGGGCTAGCCCTGAAGCTTTCTTT.

V gene TRBV6-2 or TRBV6-3 combines with J gene TRBJ2-1, with 13 bases fitting TRBD2. Trimming removed 4 bases from V and 3 bases from J; junction bases left unmatched: 6. The CDR3 consists of 17 residues. The germline gives CDR1 MNHEY, CDR2 SVGEGT. CDR3 loop: CASSSGLAGLLYNEQFF. The CDR3 DNA reads TGTGCCAGCAGTTCGGGACTAGCGGGACTACTCTACAATGAGCAGTTCTTC.

The chain combines TRBV27 with TRBJ1-3; no clear D gene. V was cut by 4 bases and J by 0 bases, with 4 bases left in between. The CDR3 sequence is 13 residues long. Germline CDR1 and CDR2: MNHEY and SMNVEV (reference sequence). The CDR3 reads CASSSFSGNTIYF. In DNA, the CDR3 is TGTGCCAGCAGTTCGTTCTCTGGAAACACCATATATTTT.

The chain combines TRBV5-4 with TRBJ1-1; 7 bases agree with TRBD1. CDR1 SGHNT and CDR2 YYREEE come from the germline V gene (reference sequence). Trimming took 4 bases from V and 4 from J; bases not matched to a gene: 13. CDR3 length: 16 residues. The CDR3 region is CASSEEPDRRGTEAFF. The CDR3 DNA sequence: TGTGCCAGCAGCGAGGAACCGGACAGGAGGGGCACTGAAGCTTTCTTT.

The genes are TRBV5-6 and TRBJ1-1; maybe TRBD1 (5 bases). CDR1 and CDR2 from the germline V gene are SGHDT and YYEEEE. V was shortened by 4 bases and J by 4 bases, with 17 bases between the two germline ends. This CDR3 spans 15 amino acids. For the CDR3, the DNA is TGTGCCAGCAGCGGGATGGCAGGGTTGGGCACTGAAGCTTTCTTT. Its protein product is CASSGMAGLGTEAFF.

V usage is TRBV15 and J usage is TRBJ2-5; 8 nucleotides agree with TRBD2. This CDR3 comprises 19 residues. V trimming: 5 bases; J trimming: 2 bases; junction bases outside the gene matches: 19. CDR1 LNHNV and CDR2 YYDKDF come from the germline V gene (reference sequence). The CDR3 spells CATSRKTGMGLAGQETQYF. In DNA, the CDR3 is TGTGCCACCAGCCGGAAGACCGGAATGGGGCTAGCGGGTCAAGAGACCCAGTACTTC.

V is TRBV12-5 and J is TRBJ2-5; possible D gene TRBD2, 5 bases. V lost 6 bases and J 5 bases, leaving 7 bases between the germline ends. This CDR3 is built from 11 residues. Germline CDR1 is LGHNT and CDR2 is FRNRAP. The CDR3: CASGRGETQYF. Here the CDR3 DNA reads TGTGCTAGTGGCCGAGGGGAGACCCAGTACTTC. Filled out from reference TRBV12-5 and TRBJ2-5, the complete variable domain reads DARVTQTPRHKVTEMGQEVTMRCQPILGHNTVFWYRQTMMQGLELLAYFRNRAPLDDSGMPKDRFSAEMPDATLATLKIQPSEPRDSAVYFCASGRGETQYFGPGTRLLVL.

This chain links TRBV20-1 with TRBJ1-2, with a possible D match to TRBD1 (5 bases). This CDR3 has 11 residues. V lost 7 bases, J lost 8 bases, and 14 bases lay in between. The germline V gene encodes CDR1 DFQATT and CDR2 SNEGSKA (reference sequence). CDR3 loop: CSGRGGSGYTF. The DNA for the CDR3 is TGCAGTGGGAGGGGAGGTTCGGGCTACACCTTC.

The chain has TRBV27 and TRBJ2-1; D is uncertain. Germline CDR1 MNHEY, CDR2 SMNVEV (reference sequence). This CDR3 is built from 16 residues. Trimming left V 5 bases short and J 0 bases short, with 14 bases between. The CDR3 here is CASSQWTYSSYNEQFF. CDR3 coding DNA: TGTGCCAGCAGTCAATGGACGTATAGCTCCTACAATGAGCAGTTCTTC.

The J gene is TRBJ2-7, the V gene TRBV6-5; 11 bases map to TRBD2. After removal of 4 bases from V and 6 bases from J, the junction contained 5 bases not matched to a gene. Germline V gives CDR1 MNHEY, CDR2 SVGAGI. There are 14 residues in the CDR3. The CDR3 DNA reads as TGTGCCAGCAGTTCTAGCGGGAGGACCTCCGAGCAGTACTTC. Translation gives CASSSSGRTSEQYF.

The gene calls are TRBV6-2 or TRBV6-3 and TRBJ1-1; D perhaps matches TRBD1 (6 bases). V lost 5 bases and J 1 base, leaving 8 bases between the germline ends. Germline assignment: CDR1 MNHEY and CDR2 SVGEGT. CDR3 length: 13 residues. CDR3 coding DNA: TGTGCCAGCAGTGACAGGTCGAACACTGAAGCTTTCTTT. Amino acids: CASSDRSNTEAFF.

This clone is categorized as medium-sized. CDR3 sequence: CASSEEASGSYEQYF. The CDR3 region has the DNA TGTGCCAGCAGTGAAGAAGCTAGCGGGAGCTACGAGCAGTACTTC. The chain uses TRBV6-1 and TRBJ2-7; 10 bases fit TRBD2. CDR3 length: 15 amino acids. CDR1 and CDR2 from the germline V gene are MNHNS and SASEGT. Trimming at V came to 1 base and at J to 3 bases, leaving 3 bases not matched to a gene.